A selection of T cell receptor beta chains follows, all from one sample in a study of T cells in Graves' hyperthyroidism and ophthalmopathy. TCRdb analysed the multiplex PCR reads with MiXCR anew, one entry per CDR3 protein. The table records about 620,000 distinct CDR3 sequences, around 15% of them present only once. The sample consisted of blood. These receptors were taken from a woman younger than 45 with Graves' hyperthyroidism. CDR3s include the opening cysteine and the closing phenylalanine or tryptophan. Each record gives: J gene, clone size, V gene, D gene, CDR3 protein, CDR3 DNA. The D gene is left open where the match is weak. Clone size is not always given. Where it is, it says once, few, many or a class for expanded clones.

J: TRBJ2-7
size: few
V: TRBV12-3/TRBV12-4
D: TRBD2
CDR3: CASRGGRASEQYF
DNA: TGTGCCTCGAGGGGCGGGAGGGCCAGCGAGCAGTACTTC

J: TRBJ1-5
size: many
V: TRBV18
D: -
CDR3: CASSPGQDNQPQHF
DNA: TGTGCCAGCTCACCAGGGCAGGATAATCAGCCCCAGCATTTT

J: TRBJ1-1
size: many
V: TRBV6-1
D: -
CDR3: CASSYSKNTEAFF
DNA: TGTGCCAGCAGTTATTCCAAGAACACTGAAGCTTTCTTT

J: TRBJ2-1
size: many
V: TRBV6-2/TRBV6-3
D: TRBD2
CDR3: CASSYRGTSGKNEQFF
DNA: TGTGCCAGCAGTTACCGGGGGACTAGCGGGAAAAATGAGCAGTTCTTC

J: TRBJ2-2
size: -
V: TRBV5-1
D: TRBD1
CDR3: CASRDGTGINTGELFF
DNA: TGCGCCAGCAGGGACGGGACAGGGATAAACACCGGGGAGCTGTTTTTT

J: TRBJ1-5
size: few
V: TRBV20-1
D: TRBD1
CDR3: CSARDVRDRGGQPQHF
DNA: TGCAGTGCTAGAGACGTTAGGGACAGGGGCGGTCAGCCCCAGCATTTT

J: TRBJ2-3
size: many
V: TRBV11-1
D: TRBD2
CDR3: CASSRAGALTDTQYF
DNA: TGTGCCAGCAGCCGAGCGGGAGCCCTCACAGATACGCAGTATTTT

J: TRBJ2-3
size: many
V: TRBV28
D: -
CDR3: CASSPQTDTQYF
DNA: TGCGCCAGCAGCCCACAAACAGATACGCAGTATTTT

J: TRBJ2-7
size: many
V: TRBV5-6
D: TRBD1
CDR3: CASSQDRESYEQYF
DNA: TGTGCCAGCAGCCAGGACAGGGAATCCTACGAGCAGTACTTC

J: TRBJ2-6
size: -
V: TRBV20-1
D: -
CDR3: CSASPGANVLTF
DNA: TGCAGTGCTTCGCCTGGGGCCAACGTCCTGACTTTC

J: TRBJ2-3
size: few
V: TRBV5-4
D: TRBD2
CDR3: CASSVGPSGMLTTQYF
DNA: TGTGCCAGCAGCGTGGGGCCTAGCGGGATGTTAACTACGCAGTATTTT

J: TRBJ2-5
size: many
V: TRBV7-3
D: -
CDR3: CASSLAGHGETQYF
DNA: TGTGCCAGCAGCCTCGCGGGCCATGGGGAGACCCAGTACTTC

J: TRBJ2-3
size: -
V: TRBV2
D: -
CDR3: CASRERAAFTDTQYF
DNA: TGTGCCAGCAGAGAGCGGGCAGCGTTCACAGATACGCAGTATTTT

J: TRBJ1-1
size: many
V: TRBV15
D: -
CDR3: CATSREVGLQGKGTEAFF
DNA: TGTGCCACCAGCAGAGAAGTTGGGCTACAGGGCAAAGGCACTGAAGCTTTCTTT

J: TRBJ2-5
size: many
V: TRBV11-3
D: -
CDR3: CASSDWYQETQYF
DNA: TGTGCCAGCAGCGACTGGTACCAAGAGACCCAGTACTTC